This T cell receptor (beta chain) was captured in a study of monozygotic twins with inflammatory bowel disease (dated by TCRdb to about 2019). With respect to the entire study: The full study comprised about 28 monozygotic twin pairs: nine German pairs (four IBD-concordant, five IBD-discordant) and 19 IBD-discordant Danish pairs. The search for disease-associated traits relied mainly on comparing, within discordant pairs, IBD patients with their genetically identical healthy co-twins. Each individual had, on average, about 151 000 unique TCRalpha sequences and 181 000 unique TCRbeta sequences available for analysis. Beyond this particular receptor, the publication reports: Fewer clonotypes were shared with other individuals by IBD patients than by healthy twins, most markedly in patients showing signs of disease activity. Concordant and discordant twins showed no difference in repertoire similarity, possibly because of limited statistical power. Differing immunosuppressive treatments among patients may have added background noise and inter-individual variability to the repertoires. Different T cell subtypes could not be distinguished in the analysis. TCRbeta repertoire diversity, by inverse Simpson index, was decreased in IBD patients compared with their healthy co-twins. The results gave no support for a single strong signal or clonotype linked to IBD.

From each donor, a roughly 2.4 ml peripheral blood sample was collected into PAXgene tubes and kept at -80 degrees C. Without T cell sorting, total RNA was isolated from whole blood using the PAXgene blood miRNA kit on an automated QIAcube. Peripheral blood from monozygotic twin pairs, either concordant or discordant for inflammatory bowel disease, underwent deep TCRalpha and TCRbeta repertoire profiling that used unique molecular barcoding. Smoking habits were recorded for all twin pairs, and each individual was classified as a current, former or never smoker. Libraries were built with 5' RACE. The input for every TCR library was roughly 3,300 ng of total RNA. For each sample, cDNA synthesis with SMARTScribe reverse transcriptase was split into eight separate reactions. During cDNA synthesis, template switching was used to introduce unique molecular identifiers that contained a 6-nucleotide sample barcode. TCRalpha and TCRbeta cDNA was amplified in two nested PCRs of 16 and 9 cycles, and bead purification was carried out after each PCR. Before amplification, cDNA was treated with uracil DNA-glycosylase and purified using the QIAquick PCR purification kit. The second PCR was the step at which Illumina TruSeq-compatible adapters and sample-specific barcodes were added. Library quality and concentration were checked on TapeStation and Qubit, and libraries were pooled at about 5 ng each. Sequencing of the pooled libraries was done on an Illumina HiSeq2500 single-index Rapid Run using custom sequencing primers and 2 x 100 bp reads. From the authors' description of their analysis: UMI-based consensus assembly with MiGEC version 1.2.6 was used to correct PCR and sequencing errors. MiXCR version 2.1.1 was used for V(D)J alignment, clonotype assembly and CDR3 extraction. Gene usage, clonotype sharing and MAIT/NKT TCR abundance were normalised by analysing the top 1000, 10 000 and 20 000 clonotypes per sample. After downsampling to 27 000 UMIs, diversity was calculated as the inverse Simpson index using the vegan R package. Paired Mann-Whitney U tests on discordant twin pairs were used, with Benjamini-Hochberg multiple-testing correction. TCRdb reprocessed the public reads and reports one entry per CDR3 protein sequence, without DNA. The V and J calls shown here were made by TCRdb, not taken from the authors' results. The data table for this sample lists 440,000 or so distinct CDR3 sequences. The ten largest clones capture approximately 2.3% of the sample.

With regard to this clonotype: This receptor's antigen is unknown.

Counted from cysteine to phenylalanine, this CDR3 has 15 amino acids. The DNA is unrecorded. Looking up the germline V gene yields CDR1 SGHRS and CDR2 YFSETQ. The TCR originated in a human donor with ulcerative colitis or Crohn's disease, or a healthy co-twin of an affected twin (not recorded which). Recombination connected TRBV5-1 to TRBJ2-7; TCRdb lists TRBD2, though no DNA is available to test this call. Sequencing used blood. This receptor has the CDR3 CASSRTSGGIYEQYF.